This entry describes one T cell receptor beta chain. What antigen it recognizes has not been identified. Within one base of it there is no much larger clone, and no base qualities were kept. Whole blood was collected in K2EDTA tubes by collaborating institutions according to the institutions' own protocols. Collaborator samples were shipped for TCRbeta analysis as frozen whole blood, isolated PBMCs, or DNA extracted from either sample type. The CDR3 runs 14 residues from the cysteine to the phenylalanine. Only CDR3 DNA is held: 42 bases, read in frame from base 1. Trimming takes 0 bases from V and 5 bases from J, and the germline ends sit 11 bases apart. The germline V gene yields MNHEY for CDR1 and SVGAGI for CDR2. These data belong to a study of blood T cell repertoires in COVID-19 (dated by TCRdb to 2020 to 2022). General notes on the study: Samples covering the acute and convalescent phases of COVID-19 were provided by collaborators in the United States, Italy and Spain. The material from the prospective study consisted of cDNA or gDNA derived from T cells, B-cell-depleted T cells, or PBMCs. The repertoires were made available in a free public database intended to serve as a resource for research on the immune response to SARS-CoV-2. The samples were drawn from the first 160 participants of the ongoing ImmuneRACE study and from 1,254 subjects provided by 6 global collaborators. Nearly every sample came with metadata listing a de-identified subject ID, COVID-19 status, age in years and sex. Deeply sampled blood TCRbeta repertoires from subjects exposed to, actively infected with, or recovered from COVID-19 were included in the dataset. Where HLA class I and class II types were available, the types were taken from metadata supplied by the sample provider, not from assay-based typing.

TCRbeta CDR3 regions were amplified from genomic DNA using the immunoSEQ Assay, a bias-controlled multiplex PCR. In the paper's pipeline: The number of nucleated cells in each sample was estimated by amplification of reference gene primers within the assay. To quantify the absolute abundance of each unique TCRbeta CDR3 rearrangement, sequence reads were collapsed and filtered. Productive Simpson clonality was computed per sample as the square root of Simpson's diversity index over productive rearrangements. The clones in this table, taken by TCRdb from immuneACCESS, are in-frame only. Not every clone is retained; where verified, under half of the shortfall comes from an unresolved V gene, and the cause of the rest is unknown. V and J calls and clone size are given by that table; D and trimming were obtained from the DNA. The table for this sample lists approximately 50,000 clones; 75% to 95% of them were counted only once. Under 7% of the sample rests with the top ten.

The investigation overall reported the following: Clinical and demographic metadata were provided uncurated, with the amount varying by source and participant.

Sequenced material: peripheral blood. The chain links TRBV6-5 with TRBJ2-7, with TRBD1 tentatively as D gene (5 bases match). This TCR came from a middle-aged man with active COVID-19. The CDR3 is CASSYSIQGNEQYF. The nucleotide sequence reads as follows: TGTGCCAGCAGTTACTCGATCCAGGGCAACGAGCAGTACTTC.